Detailed here is one TCR beta chain. The antigen is not known. The data stem from a study of regulatory T cells in long-lasting Graves disease. With iRepertoire HTBI primers and Arm-PCR of CDR3 regions, TCR beta libraries were built. MiXCR was run by TCRdb on the multiplex PCR reads, yielding one entry per CDR3 protein. Among 600,000 to 800,000 distinct CDR3 sequences listed, around 30% were seen once. Germline lookup yields CDR1 MNHNS and CDR2 SASEGT. The V end lost 6 bases, the J end lost 8 bases, and 17 bases lay between the germline ends. The CDR3 length is 14 residues. Findings and caveats of the study: Persistent patients shared 2,500 to 3,000 public clonotypes among themselves. Newly diagnosed patients shared fewer, at roughly 900. TRBV28, TRBJ1-2 and TRBJ2-5 were favored in persistent disease. Rather than thyroid tissue, only peripheral blood underwent study.

Time point here: persistent/refractory GD, antithyroid drugs over 5 years with positive TRAb. From RNA extracted from PBMCs, the TCR library was made. Nine milliliters of peripheral blood were taken and placed in EDTA tubes. This sequence was found in a female donor with Graves disease. Source: peripheral blood mononuclear cells (PBMCs), taken when the disease was refractory, from a patient treated with antithyroid drugs. The rearrangement uses TRBV6-1 and TRBJ2-4, with D possibly being TRBD1 (6 bases). The CDR3 region is CASRPGAPPHIQYF. CDR3 coding DNA: TGTGCCAGCAGACCAGGGGCCCCTCCGCACATTCAGTACTTC.